This entry lists 31 T cell receptor beta chains sequenced from one sample in a study of cytomegalovirus exposure and HLA in healthy donors. Data came from immunoSEQ multiplex PCR; TCRdb stores just in-frame clones and leaves some out. The sample lists 90,000 to 150,000 clones; 80% to 90% were seen once. Sequenced: PBMCs. The receptors originated from a man aged 18 to 29 in good health and CMV-seropositive.

The V and J genes are TRBV27 and TRBJ2-3; D might be TRBD2 (6 bases). CDR3 size: 15 residues. The V gene's germline CDR1 is MNHEY and CDR2 SMNVEV (reference sequence). V was shortened by 6 bases and J by 2 bases, with 15 bases between the two germline ends. CDR3 residues: CASRVLGGPTDTQYF. CDR3 DNA sequence: TGTGCCAGCAGGGTATTGGGGGGACCCACAGATACGCAGTATTTT.

The chain couples TRBV7-9 to TRBJ1-4; the D gene is possibly TRBD1 (5 bases). This CDR3 region has 14 residues. Germline-derived CDR1 and CDR2 are SEHNR and FQNEAQ (reference sequence). Trimming pared 4 bases from V and 6 bases from J, leaving 12 bases between. CDR3 sequence (DNA): TGTGCCAGCAGCTCAGGGTGGGACTATGAAAAACTGTTTTTT. It codes for CASSSGWDYEKLFF.

The chain carries TRBV5-1 and TRBJ1-1; the D gene is possibly TRBD1 (5 bases). Trimming shortened V by 2 bases and J by 4 bases, and 12 bases separated the two germline ends. Germline CDR1 and CDR2: SGHRS and YFSETQ. The CDR3 length is 14 residues. In DNA, the CDR3 is TGCGCCAGCAGCTTCTCGGGGGAGGGCACTGAAGCTTTCTTT. Protein product: CASSFSGEGTEAFF.

The V call is TRBV9, the J call TRBJ1-3; TRBD1 matches at 7 bases. V gave up 0 bases and J gave up 1 base; unmatched junction bases: 7. Germline V lookup: CDR1 SGDLS, CDR2 YYNGEE. The CDR3 is 17 amino acids. CDR3 DNA sequence: TGTGCCAGCAGCGTAGGAGGCAGGGGGACTTCTGGAAACACCATATATTTT. Encoded protein: CASSVGGRGTSGNTIYF.

The rearrangement joins TRBV10-2 to TRBJ2-1; possibly TRBD2 for D (5 bases). CDR1 and CDR2 from the germline V gene are WSHSY and SAAADI. Trimming pared 6 bases from V and 2 bases from J, leaving 17 bases between. This CDR3 comprises 16 residues. As DNA, the CDR3 is TGCGCCAGCAGCCCAACTCGGACTCCCACCTACAATGAGCAGTTCTTC. This codes for CASSPTRTPTYNEQFF.

CDR3 DNA: TGTGCCAGCAGTGTCGTCAAATATGGAGGGGCCTTGGAGGATGGCTACACCTTC. Its protein is CASSVVKYGGALEDGYTF. V and J are TRBV2 and TRBJ1-2; tentative D call: TRBD1 (5 bases). The V gene's germline CDR1 is SNHLY and CDR2 FYNNEI. There are 18 residues in the CDR3. Trimming cost V 4 bases and J 6 bases, with 27 bases left between them.

This chain links TRBV28 with TRBJ1-5, with no clear D. The CDR3 length is 12 residues. The germline V gene encodes CDR1 MDHEN and CDR2 SYDVKM. V was shortened by 5 bases and J by 5 bases, with 7 bases between the two germline ends. DNA for the CDR3: TGTGCCAGCAGTGAACTTCATCAGCCCCAGCATTTT. It yields the protein CASSELHQPQHF.

The V and J genes are TRBV7-2 and TRBJ2-3; no clear D gene. The germline V and J ends were trimmed by 4 bases and 0 bases, with 20 bases remaining between them. The germline V gene has CDR1 SGHTA and CDR2 FQGNSA. This CDR3 is built from 18 residues. The CDR3 bases are TGTGCCAGCAGCTCCCGGTTTGACACCCGTTGGAGCACAGATACGCAGTATTTT. This codes for CASSSRFDTRWSTDTQYF.

The genes are TRBV28 and TRBJ1-2; no firm D call. Between the trimmed V and J ends, which lost 3 bases and 6 bases, there was a span of 11 bases. Germline V gene lookup returns CDR1 MDHEN and CDR2 SYDVKM. CDR3 length equals 13 residues. CDR3 loop: CASSLLRGHGYTF. Written as DNA, the CDR3 is TGTGCCAGCAGTTTGTTGCGAGGGCATGGCTACACCTTC.

V usage is TRBV5-6 and J usage is TRBJ1-2; 7 nucleotides align to TRBD1. After removal of 6 bases from V and 3 bases from J, the junction contained 11 bases not matched to a gene. The CDR3 loop spans 15 amino acids. Germline values: CDR1 SGHDT, CDR2 YYEEEE. The CDR3 spells CASKSYGTDYYGYTF. Written as DNA, the CDR3 is TGTGCCAGCAAATCTTACGGGACAGATTACTATGGCTACACCTTC.

Comments on this clone: The sample has other DNA sequences that encode this CDR3 too. The gene calls are TRBV5-1 and TRBJ2-7; 8 bases align to TRBD1. The CDR3 has 15 residues. Per the germline V gene, CDR1 is SGHRS and CDR2 is YFSETQ. Unmatched junction bases numbered 6, after V lost 4 bases and J lost 0 bases. The CDR3 coding sequence is TGCGCCAGCAGCCCCGGGACAGGTAGCTCCTACGAGCAGTACTTC. This codes for CASSPGTGSSYEQYF.

V usage is TRBV5-4 and J usage is TRBJ1-1, with TRBD1 identical over 7 bases. CDR1 is SGHNT and CDR2 is YYREEE in the germline V gene (reference sequence). This CDR3 region has 14 residues. V lost 5 bases, J lost 0 bases, and 4 bases stayed unmatched. The CDR3 sequence: CASRDRSLNTEAFF. DNA for the CDR3: TGTGCCAGCAGGGACAGGTCCTTGAACACTGAAGCTTTCTTT. The full variable domain, completed using reference TRBV5-4 and TRBJ1-1, is ETGVTQSPTHLIKTRGQQVTLRCSSQSGHNTVSWYQQALGQGPQFIFQYYREEENGRGNFPPRFSGLQFPNYSSELNVNALELDDSALYLCASRDRSLNTEAFFGQGTRLTVV.

The J gene is TRBJ1-5, the V gene TRBV28, with D possibly matching TRBD1 (6 bases). The germline V gene has CDR1 MDHEN and CDR2 SYDVKM. V gave up 6 bases and J gave up 3 bases, with 15 bases separating them. The CDR3 covers 15 residues. CDR3 sequence (DNA): TGTGCCAGCAGCCCCCGGGCAGGGGTCAATCAGCCCCAGCATTTT. This encodes CASSPRAGVNQPQHF. The full variable domain, rest sourced from reference TRBV28 and TRBJ1-5, is DVKVTQSSRYLVKRTGEKVFLECVQDMDHENMFWYRQDPGLGLRLIYFSYDVKMKEKGDIPEGYSVSREKKERFSLILESASTNQTSMYLCASSPRAGVNQPQHFGDGTRLSIL.

This rearrangement joins TRBV15 to TRBJ1-1; D unresolved. Trimming removed 1 base at V and 5 bases at J, with 14 bases between. Per germline, CDR1 LNHNV and CDR2 YYDKDF (reference sequence). The CDR3 consists of 15 residues. The chain's CDR3 is CATSRGDSPRTEAFF. The CDR3 DNA follows: TGTGCCACCAGCAGAGGTGATTCCCCTCGGACTGAAGCTTTCTTT.

The chain recombines TRBV2 with TRBJ2-7; D may be TRBD1 (5 bases). This CDR3 comprises 15 residues. Germline V gene lookup returns CDR1 SNHLY and CDR2 FYNNEI. V lost 1 base and J 3 bases, leaving 13 bases between the germline ends. The CDR3 reads CASSEGGTPGYEQYF. The CDR3 DNA reads as TGTGCCAGCAGTGAAGGGGGCACTCCGGGCTACGAGCAGTACTTC. The whole variable domain, remainder taken from reference TRBV2 and TRBJ2-7, is EPEVTQTPSHQVTQMGQEVILRCVPISNHLYFYWYRQILGQKVEFLVSFYNNEISEKSEIFDDQFSVERPDGSNFTLKIRSTKLEDSAMYFCASSEGGTPGYEQYFGPGTRLTVT.

The rearrangement links TRBV5-4 to TRBJ2-7, with TRBD2 identical over 10 bases. Unmatched junction bases numbered 4, after V lost 0 bases and J lost 1 base. The CDR3 extends over 16 amino acids. Germline V CDR1 and CDR2: SGHNT, YYREEE (reference sequence). CDR3 nucleotides: TGTGCCAGCAGCTTGGCAGCTAGCGGGGGATCCTACGAGCAGTACTTC. It yields the protein CASSLAASGGSYEQYF.

The CDR3 region has the DNA TGTGCCAGCAGCCAGGGGGAGGGGCCACGCGAGCAGTACTTC. Protein product: CASSQGEGPREQYF. The rearrangement joins TRBV4-2 to TRBJ2-7; 7 nucleotides align to TRBD2. V was pared by 3 bases and J by 6 bases, with 8 bases of the junction left unmatched. CDR1 is LGHNA and CDR2 is YNFKEQ in the germline V gene. The CDR3 sequence is 14 residues long.

The chain is built from TRBV16 and TRBJ1-2, with D maybe TRBD1 (5 bases). The V end lost 0 bases, the J end lost 4 bases, and 12 bases lay between the germline ends. The germline CDR1 and CDR2 sequences are KGHSY and FQNENV. The CDR3 totals 15 residues. CDR3 in amino acids: CASSQSPAGRYGYTF. CDR3 in DNA: TGTGCCAGCAGCCAATCCCCGGCAGGGCGCTATGGCTACACCTTC.

The V and J genes are TRBV2 and TRBJ1-5; 9 bases fit TRBD1. The CDR3 length is 14 residues. Germline values: CDR1 SNHLY, CDR2 FYNNEI. V trimming: 7 bases; J trimming: 1 base; junction bases outside the gene matches: 2. The CDR3 nucleotides are TGTGCCAGCAAGGACAGGGGAAGCAATCAGCCCCAGCATTTT. Translated, it gives CASKDRGSNQPQHF.

A single count supports this clone. The CDR3 nucleotides are TGTGCCAGCAGCTTAAGGAGGAAAGAGACCCAGTACTTC. This gives the protein CASSLRRKETQYF. The genes are TRBV11-2 and TRBJ2-5, with a possible D match to TRBD2 (5 bases). The CDR3 runs to 13 residues. V shed 2 bases and J shed 3 bases, with 7 bases lying between them. The germline V gene has CDR1 SGHAT and CDR2 FQNNGV.

Many counts were recorded for this clone. The rearrangement uses TRBV4-2 and TRBJ2-3, with TRBD2 matching 12 bases. V lost 0 bases and J lost 4; bases outside the gene matches: 5. The CDR3 extends over 17 amino acids. Germline CDR1 reads LGHNA; CDR2 reads YNFKEQ. The CDR3 region has the DNA TGTGCCAGCAGCCAAGAAGGCGGACTAGCGGGGCCAGATACGCAGTATTTT. Encoded protein: CASSQEGGLAGPDTQYF.

The chain combines TRBV29-1 with TRBJ2-7; 9 nucleotides match TRBD1. The CDR3 has 16 residues. Germline trimming cut 4 bases from V and 0 bases from J; bases unmatched to any gene: 10. Germline V gene lookup returns CDR1 SQVTM and CDR2 ANQGSEA. The DNA for the CDR3 is TGCAGCGTTGTAGGACAGGGGCGATTAAGCTCCTACGAGCAGTACTTC. It yields the protein CSVVGQGRLSSYEQYF.

J is TRBJ2-7 and V is TRBV21-1; the DNA was not used to check the table's D call, TRBD1. TRBV21-1 is designated a pseudogene. The CDR3 covers 16 residues. The CDR3 protein is CASSKHRGRRNYEQYF. CDR3 in DNA: TGTGCCAGCAGCAAACACAGGGGGCGCAGAAACTACGAGCAGTACTTC.

The chain recombines TRBV7-6 with TRBJ2-7; TRBD1 is a possible D gene (6 bases). V dropped 5 bases and J dropped 2 bases, with 16 bases sitting between them. There are 15 residues in the CDR3. Germline CDR1 SGHVS, CDR2 FNYEAQ. CDR3 region: CASSPGTSRTYEQYF. CDR3 nucleotide sequence: TGTGCCAGCAGCCCCGGGACATCCCGAACCTACGAGCAGTACTTC. Looking up the rest from reference TRBV7-6 and TRBJ2-7 gives the full variable domain: GAGVSQSPRYKVTKRGQDVALRCDPISGHVSLYWYRQALGQGPEFLTYFNYEAQQDKSGLPNDRFSAERPEGSISTLTIQRTEQRDSAMYRCASSPGTSRTYEQYFGPGTRLTVT.

The V and J genes are TRBV19 and TRBJ1-5, with 9 bases that match TRBD1. After removal of 6 bases from V and 4 bases from J, the junction contained 7 bases not matched to a gene. There are 15 residues in the CDR3. The germline gives CDR1 LNHDA, CDR2 SQIVND (reference sequence). CDR3 amino acids: CASSKGQGENQPQHF. CDR3 coding DNA: TGTGCCAGTAGCAAGGGACAGGGTGAAAATCAGCCCCAGCATTTT.

This clone appeared a few times. V usage is TRBV5-4 and J usage is TRBJ2-7; TRBD1 matches at 7 bases. The trim removed 4 bases at V and 3 bases at J, leaving 19 bases unmatched. The CDR3 runs to 18 residues. The germline gives CDR1 SGHNT, CDR2 YYREEE (reference sequence). The CDR3 here is CASSLTNRGREWNYEQYF. CDR3 nucleotide sequence: TGTGCCAGCAGCCTCACTAACAGGGGCCGAGAGTGGAACTACGAGCAGTACTTC.

The chain joins TRBV30 to TRBJ2-7, with a possible D match to TRBD2 (5 bases). This CDR3 contains 12 residues. V dropped 4 bases and J dropped 2 bases, with 9 bases sitting between them. CDR1 and CDR2 (germline): GTSNPN, SVGIG (reference sequence). The CDR3 loop reads CAWTRDTYEQYF. CDR3 in DNA: TGTGCCTGGACACGGGATACCTACGAGCAGTACTTC.

J is TRBJ2-5 and V is TRBV18; D might be TRBD1 (6 bases). The CDR3 is 16 amino acids. Deletions cut 3 bases from V and 2 bases from J, with 16 bases between. From germline, CDR1 is KGHSH and CDR2 LQKENI. CDR3 loop: CASSPNWDIGQETQYF. DNA of the CDR3: TGTGCCAGCTCACCTAATTGGGACATAGGACAAGAGACCCAGTACTTC.

The chain couples TRBV29-1 to TRBJ1-6; tentative D call: TRBD1 (5 bases). This CDR3 is built from 14 residues. Germline V gives CDR1 SQVTM, CDR2 ANQGSEA. V was cut by 7 bases and J by 3 bases, with 13 bases left in between. In DNA form, the CDR3 reads TGCAGCGCTCTAGACAGTGGCTATAATTCACCCCTCCACTTT. Translating it yields CSALDSGYNSPLHF.

The chain is built from TRBV28 and TRBJ1-2; 10 positions agree with TRBD1. The CDR3 runs to 15 residues. The V gene's germline CDR1 is MDHEN and CDR2 SYDVKM. The ends lost 7 bases at V and 4 bases at J; junction bases unmatched: 9. CDR3 sequence reads: CASIGTGVLRYGYTF. The CDR3 nucleotides are TGTGCCAGCATCGGGACAGGGGTTCTACGCTATGGCTACACCTTC.

The CDR3 protein is CASSQEPGSSGNTIYF. CDR3 nucleotide sequence: TGCGCCAGCAGCCAAGAACCGGGGAGCTCTGGAAACACCATATATTTT. V is TRBV4-3 and J is TRBJ1-3; D unclear. Trimming pared 0 bases from V and 0 bases from J, leaving 9 bases between. This CDR3 spans 16 amino acids. In germline, CDR1 is LGHNA, CDR2 YSLEER.